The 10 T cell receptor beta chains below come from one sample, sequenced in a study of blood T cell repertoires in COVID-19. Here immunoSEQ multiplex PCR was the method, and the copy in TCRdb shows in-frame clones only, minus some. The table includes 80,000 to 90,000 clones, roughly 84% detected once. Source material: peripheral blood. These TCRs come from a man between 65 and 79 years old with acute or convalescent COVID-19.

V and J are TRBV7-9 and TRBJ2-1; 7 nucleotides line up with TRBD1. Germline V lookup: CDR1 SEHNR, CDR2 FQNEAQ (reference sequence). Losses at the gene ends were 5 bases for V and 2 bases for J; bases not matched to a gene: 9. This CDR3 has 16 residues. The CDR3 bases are TGTGCCAGCAGCCGACTCGAGGACAGGACCTACAATGAGCAGTTCTTC. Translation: CASSRLEDRTYNEQFF.

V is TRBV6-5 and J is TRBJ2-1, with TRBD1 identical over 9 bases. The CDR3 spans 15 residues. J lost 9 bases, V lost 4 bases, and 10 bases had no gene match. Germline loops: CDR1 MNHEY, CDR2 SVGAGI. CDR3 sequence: CASSSPGTGTGEQFF. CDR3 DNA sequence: TGTGCCAGCAGTTCCCCCGGGACAGGGACCGGTGAGCAGTTCTTC.

CDR3 in amino acids: CASSIEGGGYQPQHF. The DNA of the CDR3 is TGTGCCAGTAGTATAGAGGGAGGGGGATATCAGCCCCAGCATTTT. V usage is TRBV19 and J usage is TRBJ1-5; TRBD1 is a possible D gene (6 bases). CDR3 length: 15 residues. The V end lost 0 bases, the J end lost 5 bases, and 11 bases lay between the germline ends. CDR1 is LNHDA and CDR2 is SQIVND in the germline V gene (reference sequence).

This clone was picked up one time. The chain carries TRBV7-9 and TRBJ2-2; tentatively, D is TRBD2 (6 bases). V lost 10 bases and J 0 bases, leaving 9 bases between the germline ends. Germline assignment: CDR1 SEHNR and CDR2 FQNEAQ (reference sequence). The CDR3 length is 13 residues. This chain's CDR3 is CAIGTSNTGELFF. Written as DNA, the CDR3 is TGTGCCATCGGGACTTCGAACACCGGGGAGCTGTTTTTT.

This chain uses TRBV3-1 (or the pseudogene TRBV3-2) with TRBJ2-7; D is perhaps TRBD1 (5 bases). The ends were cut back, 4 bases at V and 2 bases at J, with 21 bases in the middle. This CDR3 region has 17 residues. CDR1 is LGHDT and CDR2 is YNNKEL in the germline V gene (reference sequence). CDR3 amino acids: CASSRGLGQPNTYEQYF. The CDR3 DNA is TGTGCCAGCAGCCGAGGCTTGGGGCAGCCAAATACCTACGAGCAGTACTTC.

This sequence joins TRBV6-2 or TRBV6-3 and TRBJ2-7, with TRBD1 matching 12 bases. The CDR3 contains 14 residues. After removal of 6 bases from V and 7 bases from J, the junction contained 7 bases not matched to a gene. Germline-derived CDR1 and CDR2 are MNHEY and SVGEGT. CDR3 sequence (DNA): TGTGCCAGCAGCTGGGACAGGGGGCGCGGTGAGCAGTACTTC. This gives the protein CASSWDRGRGEQYF.

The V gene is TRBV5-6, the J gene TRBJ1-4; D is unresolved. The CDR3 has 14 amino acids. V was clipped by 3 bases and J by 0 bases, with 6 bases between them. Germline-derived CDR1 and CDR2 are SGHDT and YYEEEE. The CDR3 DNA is TGTGCCAGCAGCTCCAGGTCAACTAATGAAAAACTGTTTTTT. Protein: CASSSRSTNEKLFF.

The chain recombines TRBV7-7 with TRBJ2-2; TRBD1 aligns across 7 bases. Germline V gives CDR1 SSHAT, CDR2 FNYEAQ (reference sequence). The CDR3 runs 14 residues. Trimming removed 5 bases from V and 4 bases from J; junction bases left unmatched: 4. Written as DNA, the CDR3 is TGTGCCAGCAGCCCCGACAGGGTCACCGGGGAGCTGTTTTTT. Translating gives CASSPDRVTGELFF.

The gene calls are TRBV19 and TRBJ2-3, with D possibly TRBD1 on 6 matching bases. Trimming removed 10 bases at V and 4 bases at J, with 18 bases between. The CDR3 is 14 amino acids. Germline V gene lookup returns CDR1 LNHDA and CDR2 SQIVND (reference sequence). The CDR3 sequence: CATHQGSGPDTQYF. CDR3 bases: TGTGCCACTCATCAGGGGTCGGGTCCAGATACGCAGTATTTT.

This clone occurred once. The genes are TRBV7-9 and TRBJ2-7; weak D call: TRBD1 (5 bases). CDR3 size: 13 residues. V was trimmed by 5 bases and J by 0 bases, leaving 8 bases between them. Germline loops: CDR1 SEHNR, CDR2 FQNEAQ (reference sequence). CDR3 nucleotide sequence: TGTGCCAGCAGCCCGGACATCTCCTACGAGCAGTACTTC. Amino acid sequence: CASSPDISYEQYF.